This T cell receptor (beta chain) was profiled in a study of T cell responses to AZD1222 COVID-19 vaccine. Study-wide background: Recipients boosted at about 4 weeks or about 12 weeks are pooled.

Germline assignment: CDR1 SGHAT and CDR2 FQNNGV. The J segment lost 11 bases and the V segment lost 5 bases, leaving 12 bases of the junction unmatched. The CDR3 consists of 15 residues. Overall study findings and caveats: Nearly half of the spike-specific TCRs reportedly recognize variant regions that carry no mutations. Donors skewed white British and female; clonal diversity was possibly underestimated.

Assay used: immunoSEQ multiplex PCR; TCRdb lists only in-frame clones, some missing. The data contain 110,000 to 150,000 clones, 93% of them seen just once; the ten biggest clones take up about 5.1%. This clone was counted a few times. Its specificity is not known. The chain links TRBV11-2 to TRBJ2-7; the match to TRBD2 covers 13 bases. The source material was peripheral blood, sampled on day 0 of AZD1222 vaccination. The sequence was obtained from an adult in good health. The CDR3 region has the DNA TGTGCCAGCAGCGAACTCGTACTAGCGGGAGGGCCGGAGTACTTC. It is translated as CASSELVLAGGPEYF.